This T cell receptor beta chain came from a study of cytomegalovirus exposure and HLA in healthy donors. Across the study: Most donors, approximately 82% of more than 300 genotyped, fell in the Caucasian-associated ancestry cluster.

Primers included in the PCR were 60 Vbeta and 13 Jbeta primers. Original data processing: A later analysis tallied roughly 77 million unique TCR beta chains, 9 million to 12 million of them shared. Produced via immunoSEQ multiplex PCR; TCRdb's table is partial and in-frame only. The V and J calls and clone size are taken from that table; D and trimming were inferred from the DNA. The data contain around 99,000 clones, about 78% of them singletons. Study outcomes and limitations: Specific recognition of CMV antigens was confirmed in vitro for three chains (all CMV-associated).

This CDR3 is 15 amino acids long. Comment on this clone: Its antigen is still unknown.

This sequence joins TRBV12-2 and TRBJ1-2; the table assigns TRBD1, which was not confirmed against the DNA. TRBV12-2 is a known pseudogene. This sequence originates from a middle-aged man in good health and CMV-seronegative. The specimen sequenced was PBMCs. For the CDR3, the DNA is TGTGCAAGTCGATCCGGACAGGGGGACCACTATGGCTACACCTTC. This sequence encodes CASRSGQGDHYGYTF.